A single sample gave rise to the 7 T cell receptor beta chains below, sequenced in a study of technical replicates of blood from a few donors. TCRdb keeps only in-frame clones here, not all; method: immunoSEQ multiplex PCR. The repertoire holds tens of thousands of clones, with nearly 97% as singletons. The sample comprised T cells isolated from PBMCs. All receptors come from a human donor in good health.

The gene calls are TRBV6-1 and TRBJ1-2; TRBD1 might be the D (6 bases). The CDR3 loop spans 16 amino acids. In germline, CDR1 is MNHNS, CDR2 SASEGT. Trimming shortened V by 2 bases and J by 7 bases, and 20 bases separated the two germline ends. The CDR3 region has the DNA TGTGCCAGCAGTGAACAGAGAAACAGGGTTTTATCTGGCTACACCTTC. Encoded protein: CASSEQRNRVLSGYTF.

The rearrangement joins TRBV30 to TRBJ1-6, with 7 bases identical to TRBD1. V shed 2 bases, J shed 6 bases, and the junction held 4 bases outside the gene matches. Per germline, CDR1 GTSNPN and CDR2 SVGIG (reference sequence). The length of the CDR3 is 14 residues. The CDR3 nucleotides are TGTGCCTGGAGTACGGGACAGCCTAATTCACCCCTCCACTTT. This gives the protein CAWSTGQPNSPLHF.

The chain recombines TRBV7-6 with TRBJ2-1; 9 positions agree with TRBD1. Unmatched junction bases numbered 7, after V lost 1 base and J lost 6 bases. In germline, CDR1 is SGHVS, CDR2 FNYEAQ. The CDR3 loop spans 16 amino acids. The CDR3 bases are TGTGCCAGCAGCTTAGGACGGGACAGGGACGGCAATGAGCAGTTCTTC. Translation: CASSLGRDRDGNEQFF.

CDR3 in amino acids: CASSDQGGHTEAFF. The CDR3 region has the DNA TGTGCCAGCAGTGACCAGGGCGGTCACACTGAAGCTTTCTTT. The rearrangement joins TRBV6-4 to TRBJ1-1, with D possibly matching TRBD1 (5 bases). The V gene lost 2 bases and the J gene lost 3 bases, with 10 bases spanning the gap. The CDR3 consists of 14 residues. Germline V gives CDR1 MRHNA, CDR2 SNTAGT.

CDR3 sequence: CASSPPSGEGVEPQHF. CDR3 sequence (DNA): TGTGCCAGCTCCCCTCCGTCGGGGGAAGGGGTAGAGCCCCAGCATTTT. The rearrangement uses TRBV18 and TRBJ1-5; weak D call: TRBD1 (5 bases). Germline V gene data show CDR1 as KGHSH and CDR2 as LQKENI. The length of the CDR3 is 16 residues. Between the trimmed V and J ends, which lost 6 bases and 8 bases, there was a span of 23 bases.

The chain recombines TRBV5-6 with TRBJ1-5; maybe TRBD1 (5 bases). This CDR3 has 14 amino acids. V lost 1 base, J lost 6 bases, and 11 bases lay in between. Germline CDR1 is SGHDT and CDR2 is YYEEEE. This CDR3 reads CASSLRQGSQPQHF. The CDR3 region has the DNA TGTGCCAGCAGCTTGCGTCAGGGTAGTCAGCCCCAGCATTTT. Using reference TRBV5-6 and TRBJ1-5 for the parts outside the CDR3, the full variable domain is DAGVTQSPTHLIKTRGQQVTLRCSPKSGHDTVSWYQQALGQGPQFIFQYYEEEERQRGNFPDRFSGHQFPNYSSELNVNALLLGDSALYLCASSLRQGSQPQHFGDGTRLSIL.

This clone turned up a few times. The rearrangement joins TRBV2 to TRBJ1-1, with 7 bases lining up with TRBD1. V was pared by 7 bases and J by 1 base, with 6 bases of the junction left unmatched. The CDR3 covers 14 residues. Per the germline V gene, CDR1 is SNHLY and CDR2 is FYNNEI. The CDR3 nucleotides read TGTGCCAGCACCTCCGGACAGGAGAACACTGAAGCTTTCTTT. Translated, it gives CASTSGQENTEAFF.